This T cell receptor beta chain is from a study of T cell responses to AZD1222 COVID-19 vaccine. Regarding the study as a whole: Regions 160-218 and 743-854 held dominance among vaccine-associated CD4 TCRs, which spanned spike.

A note on this clone: What it binds is not known.

Measured with immunoSEQ multiplex PCR; TCRdb has only the in-frame clones, and not every one. Of 170,000 or so clones in the sample, 90% were seen once. The CDR3 is 12 amino acids. Germline assignment: CDR1 MNHNY and CDR2 SVGAGI (reference sequence). Trimming took off 10 bases at V and 3 bases at J, with 12 bases between the two ends. The source material was peripheral blood, sampled on day 0 of AZD1222 vaccination. The rearrangement links TRBV6-6 to TRBJ1-2, with a weak D call TRBD1 (6 bases). The sequence was collected from an adult in good health. In DNA form, the CDR3 reads TGTGCCACCCAGGGGATGGACTATGGCTACACCTTC. This sequence encodes CATQGMDYGYTF.